Presented here are 14 T cell receptor beta chains from one specimen sequenced in a study of cytomegalovirus exposure and HLA in healthy donors. 13 Jbeta primers and 60 Vbeta primers were used for the PCR. The protocol was immunoSEQ multiplex PCR, while the TCRdb copy is restricted to in-frame clones and leaves out a portion. The data contain roughly 97,000 clones, roughly 9.1% of them singletons. Sequencing was carried out using PBMCs. Receptor source: a man between 40 and 49 years old in good health and CMV-seropositive.

This chain connects TRBV21-1 to TRBJ1-5. TRBV21-1 corresponds to a pseudogene. The CDR3 is 14 residues long. The CDR3 loop reads CASSTGQRVQPQHF. In DNA form, the CDR3 reads TGTGCCAGCAGCACCGGTCAGAGGGTTCAGCCCCAGCATTTT.

The chain has TRBV5-1 and TRBJ2-2; 10 nucleotides line up with TRBD2. The CDR3 contains 18 residues. Germline V gene data show CDR1 as SGHRS and CDR2 as YFSETQ. With V trimmed by 4 bases and J by 0 bases, 9 bases remained unmatched. CDR3 loop: CASSITWTSGANTGELFF. CDR3 DNA: TGCGCCAGCAGCATAACTTGGACTAGCGGAGCGAACACCGGGGAGCTGTTTTTT.

The chain uses TRBV6-1 and TRBJ1-3; D gene ambiguous. In germline, CDR1 is MNHNS, CDR2 SASEGT. The CDR3 consists of 15 residues. The V gene lost 4 bases and the J gene lost 4 bases, with 14 bases spanning the gap. CDR3 region: CASSVEAGGGNTIYF. The CDR3, as DNA: TGTGCCAGCAGTGTAGAGGCAGGAGGGGGAAACACCATATATTTT.

This clone was seen a handful of times. The chain uses TRBV7-2 and TRBJ2-1; 7 positions agree with TRBD1. This CDR3 has 14 residues. The germline V gene has CDR1 SGHTA and CDR2 FQGNSA. V dropped 5 bases and J dropped 9; count of bases not matched to a gene: 10. The CDR3 sequence: CASSLLGTDIEQFF. The CDR3 coding sequence is TGTGCCAGCAGCCTACTCGGGACAGACATTGAGCAGTTCTTC.

This chain uses TRBV4-1 with TRBJ1-5, with TRBD1 matching 7 bases. The J segment lost 10 bases and the V segment lost 4 bases, leaving 7 bases of the junction unmatched. The CDR3 is made up of 13 amino acids. Germline V gene lookup returns CDR1 MGHRA and CDR2 YSYEKL. The CDR3 spells CASSPRQGNPQHF. The CDR3 bases are TGCGCCAGCAGCCCCCGACAGGGTAATCCCCAGCATTTT.

The chain couples TRBV7-6 to TRBJ1-1; 7 positions agree with TRBD1. CDR1 and CDR2 (germline): SGHVS, FNYEAQ. Trimming cost V 5 bases and J 4 bases; bases outside gene matches: 13. The CDR3 has 16 residues. The CDR3 loop reads CASSPGTALGSTEAFF. CDR3 sequence (DNA): TGTGCCAGCAGCCCCGGGACAGCCCTGGGGAGCACTGAAGCTTTCTTT.

This clone was detected a few times. This sequence joins TRBV20-1 and TRBJ2-3; D perhaps matches TRBD2 (5 bases). The CDR3 runs to 8 residues. CDR1 is DFQATT, CDR2 SNEGSKA, per germline (reference sequence). CDR3 region: CTGDTQYF. The CDR3 DNA reads TGCACGGGGGATACGCAGTATTTT.

The table lists this clone with a few counts. The chain has TRBV5-1 and TRBJ2-5; 7 positions match TRBD1. Judging by the DNA end, TRBJ2-7 fits better; the J call may be wrong. The V gene's germline CDR1 is SGHRS and CDR2 YFSETQ. The CDR3 is 13 residues long. CDR3 in amino acids: CASSSGTDLEQYF. The CDR3 DNA reads TGCGCCAGCAGCTCGGGGACAGACCTCGAGCAGTACTTC.

This clone turned up a few times. The rearrangement uses TRBV5-6 and TRBJ1-6, with no clear D. V lost 4 bases to trimming and J lost 9 bases, with 14 bases between them. Germline CDR1 is SGHDT and CDR2 is YYEEEE. The CDR3 is 14 residues long. The CDR3 sequence: CASSLGTVGSPLHF. The CDR3 DNA follows: TGTGCCAGCAGCCTGGGTACAGTGGGTTCACCCCTCCACTTT.

The rearrangement uses TRBV9 and TRBJ2-7, with D possibly TRBD1 on 5 matching bases. The V and J ends lost 3 bases and 2 bases respectively, with 15 bases between them. The CDR3 runs to 15 residues. Germline V gene data show CDR1 as SGDLS and CDR2 as YYNGEE. The CDR3 DNA follows: TGTGCCAGCAGCGCAGAGGAAGGGGCAACCTACGAGCAGTACTTC. Its translation: CASSAEEGATYEQYF.

Only one count was recorded for this clone. The chain recombines TRBV14 with TRBJ1-1; D not resolved. The V gene's germline CDR1 is SGHDN and CDR2 FVKESK. The CDR3 length is 14 residues. The ends were cut back, 1 base at V and 1 base at J, with 7 bases in the middle. The CDR3: CASSQVPGNTEAFF. The CDR3 bases are TGTGCCAGCAGCCAAGTTCCGGGGAACACTGAAGCTTTCTTT.

The V call is TRBV9, the J call TRBJ2-1; 13 nucleotides align to TRBD2. Germline V gives CDR1 SGDLS, CDR2 YYNGEE. With 5 bases clipped from V and 0 bases from J, the junction kept 8 bases outside the gene matches. CDR3 length: 18 amino acids. For the CDR3, the DNA is TGTGCCAGCAGAGCACTAGCGGGAGGGCCTAACTCCTACAATGAGCAGTTCTTC. Protein sequence: CASRALAGGPNSYNEQFF.

The rearrangement uses TRBV29-1 and TRBJ2-3, with D tentatively TRBD2 (6 bases). The CDR3 has 12 residues. Germline V gene lookup returns CDR1 SQVTM and CDR2 ANQGSEA. V was trimmed by 7 bases and J by 0 bases, leaving 8 bases between them. The CDR3 nucleotides are TGCAGCGGGGACTCTAGCACAGATACGCAGTATTTT. Protein: CSGDSSTDTQYF.

The chain couples TRBV28 to TRBJ2-5; weak D call: TRBD2 (5 bases). The CDR3 runs 15 residues. Per germline, CDR1 MDHEN and CDR2 SYDVKM. Trimming took off 5 bases at V and 5 bases at J, with 18 bases between the two ends. The CDR3 spells CASSPTRSVSETQYF. The CDR3 DNA is TGTGCCAGCAGTCCGACGCGTAGCGTGAGTGAGACCCAGTACTTC.